This T cell receptor (beta chain) was retrieved from a study of blood T cell repertoires in COVID-19. Study overall: The samples span acute and convalescent COVID-19 from the United States, Italy and Spain. Sources were T cells, B-cell-depleted T cells, or PBMCs; the material itself was cDNA or gDNA.

CDR1 MNHEY and CDR2 SVGAGI come from the germline V gene. The CDR3 is 15 amino acids. V lost 7 bases and J lost 5, with 20 bases in between. Source study methods: Nucleated cell counts were estimated from reference gene primer amplification. Clones were sequenced by immunoSEQ multiplex PCR, and TCRdb holds only the in-frame ones, with some missing. Clone size and the V and J calls come from that table; the DNA yielded D and trimming. The profile shows about 190,000 clones, 88% of them singletons. What was sequenced was peripheral blood. The chain uses TRBV6-5 and TRBJ1-2, with D possibly being TRBD1 (6 bases). This TCR was recovered from a man under 40 with acute or convalescent COVID-19. CDR3 loop: CASNPTSGVGYGYTF. CDR3 nucleotide sequence: TGTGCCAGCAACCCCACTTCAGGGGTCGGGTATGGCTACACCTTC.